This T cell receptor beta chain was observed in a study of blood T cell repertoires in COVID-19. Study overall: Both acute and convalescent COVID-19 samples were obtained from the United States, Italy and Spain. PBMCs, B-cell-depleted T cells, or T cells provided the cDNA or gDNA that made up the material.

This clone showed up just a few times. Methods used by the authors: Nucleated cell counts were estimated from reference gene primer amplification. Produced via immunoSEQ multiplex PCR; TCRdb's table is partial and in-frame only. V and J calls and clone size follow that table, whereas D and trimming were derived from the DNA. Of around 80,000 clones in the sample, 60% to 75% were seen once. Trimming cost V 1 base and J 9 bases; bases outside gene matches: 6. The CDR3 is 15 residues long. Germline assignment: CDR1 SGHVS and CDR2 FQNEAQ. The chain links TRBV7-8 to TRBJ2-1; the match to TRBD1 covers 10 bases. The sequenced sample consisted of peripheral blood. This clonotype was sampled from a man aged 50 or older with active or convalescent COVID-19. For the CDR3, the DNA is TGTGCCAGCAGCTTAGGAGGACAGGGGGGGCTTGAGCAGTTCTTC. Amino acids: CASSLGGQGGLEQFF.